One T cell receptor beta chain is described in this entry. This clonotype was counted at least ten times. The specificity of this receptor is unknown. No much larger clonotype is one base removed from it; base qualities were not supplied. What the treatment or condition label conveys for this sample: in vitro stimulation with specific CMV peptide epitopes to enrich CMV-specific T cells. The source of the sample is a study of T cell repertoires in cytomegalovirus infection (dated by TCRdb to about 2019). General notes on the study: Recently identified HLA-C-restricted CMV epitopes, whose presentation resists viral immunomodulation, were targeted by peptide stimulations together with well-studied HLA-B-restricted epitopes. The HLA type of each donor mattered for the analysis, because public TCR beta signatures pointed to carriage of CMV infection along with the matching HLA type. Findings and caveats that apply to the study as a whole: The ex vivo response was dominated by HLA-C-restricted CMV-specific TCR beta clonotypes, which also provided the single most frequent clonotype in two of eight donors. In both this cohort and an independent roughly 330-donor cohort, the cumulative frequency of public TCR beta family members distinguished carriers of CMV infection plus the relevant HLA type.

Trimming removed 0 bases from V and 5 bases from J, leaving 25 bases between the germline ends. The CDR3 runs 19 amino acids, cysteine and phenylalanine included. The retained sequence is limited to the CDR3, 57 bases, with the frame set at the first base. Looking up the germline V gene (reference sequence) yields CDR1 SEHNR and CDR2 FQNEAQ. The run used an Illumina HiSeq 1500. TCRdb reprocessed the public reads (quality trimming at Q25 with fastp, clone calling with MiXCR) and kept in-frame beta chains. Duplicate CDR3 protein sequences are folded into a single record with the most common DNA and genes. Counted in this sample were around 70,000 distinct CDR3 sequences; 28% of them appeared once. Clones ranked in the top ten supply roughly three fifths of the sample.

The sequence was obtained from a human donor in good health (CMV status not recorded). Some clones in this sample may be carry-over from other donors' samples. This receptor chain uses TRBV7-9 and TRBJ2-5; TRBD2 is a weak D gene call, 5 bases matching. Source: CD8+ T cells from cultured PBMCs, taken from culture after CMV antigen stimulation. The CDR3 region: CASSLAPMAKRCFFETQYF. The DNA is as follows: TGTGCCAGCAGCTTAGCGCCCATGGCAAAGCGGTGTTTTTTTGAGACCCAGTACTTC.